Sequencing of this T cell receptor (beta chain) was carried out in a study of T cell responses to AZD1222 COVID-19 vaccine. Using immunoSEQ multiplex PCR, the repertoire was profiled, and TCRdb retains in-frame clones only, with some absent. The sample holds 150,000 to 200,000 clones, roughly nine tenths seen once. CDR3 size: 18 residues. The sequence was collected from an adult who received the AZD1222 COVID-19 vaccine. This chain uses TRBV21-1 with TRBJ2-1. TRBV21-1 has pseudogene status. This sample comprised peripheral blood, obtained 28 days after the second AZD1222 dose. CDR3 loop: CASSPPAAPKFGMNEQFF. The CDR3 DNA sequence: TGTGCCAGCAGCCCCCCGGCAGCTCCAAAGTTTGGGATGAATGAGCAGTTCTTC.